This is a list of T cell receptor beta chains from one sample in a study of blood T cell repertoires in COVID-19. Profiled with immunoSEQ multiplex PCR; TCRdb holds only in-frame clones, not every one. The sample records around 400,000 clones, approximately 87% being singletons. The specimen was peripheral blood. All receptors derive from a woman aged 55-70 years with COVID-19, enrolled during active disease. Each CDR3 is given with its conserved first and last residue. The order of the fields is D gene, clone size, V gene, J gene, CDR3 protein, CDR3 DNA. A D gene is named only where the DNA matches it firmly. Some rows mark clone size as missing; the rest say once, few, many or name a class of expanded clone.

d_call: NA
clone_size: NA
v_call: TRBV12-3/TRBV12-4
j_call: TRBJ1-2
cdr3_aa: CASSLGENYGYTF
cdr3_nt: TGTGCCAGCAGCCTAGGGGAAAACTATGGCTACACCTTC

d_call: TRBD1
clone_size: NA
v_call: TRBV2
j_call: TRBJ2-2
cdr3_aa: CASSVWDSFTGELFF
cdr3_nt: TGTGCCAGCAGTGTTTGGGACAGTTTCACCGGGGAGCTGTTTTTT

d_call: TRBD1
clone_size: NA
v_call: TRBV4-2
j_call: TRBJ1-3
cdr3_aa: CASSQDPGGTGNTIYF
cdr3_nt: TGTGCCAGCAGCCAAGATCCAGGGGGCACTGGAAACACCATATATTTT

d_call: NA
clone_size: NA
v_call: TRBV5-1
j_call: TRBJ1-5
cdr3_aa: CASSLAGVSNQPQHF
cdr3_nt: TGCGCCAGCAGCTTGGCGGGGGTTAGCAATCAGCCCCAGCATTTT

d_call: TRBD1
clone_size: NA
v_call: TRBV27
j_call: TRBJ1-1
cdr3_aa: CASSLTVGQGSAFF
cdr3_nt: TGTGCCAGCAGTCTGACGGTGGGACAGGGTTCAGCTTTCTTT

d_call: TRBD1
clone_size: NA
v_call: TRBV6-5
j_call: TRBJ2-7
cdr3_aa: CASSRPGTGSYEQYF
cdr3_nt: TGTGCCAGCAGCCGTCCCGGGACAGGGAGCTACGAGCAGTACTTC

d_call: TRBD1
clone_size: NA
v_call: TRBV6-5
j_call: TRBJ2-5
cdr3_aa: CASTMGQQKTQYF
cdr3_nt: TGTGCCAGCACCATGGGACAGCAAAAGACCCAGTACTTC

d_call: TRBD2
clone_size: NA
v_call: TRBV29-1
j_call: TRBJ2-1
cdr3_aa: CSALLAGGVHEQFF
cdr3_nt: TGCAGCGCATTACTAGCGGGGGGCGTACATGAGCAGTTCTTC

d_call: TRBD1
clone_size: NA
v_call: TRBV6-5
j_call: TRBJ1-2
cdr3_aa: CASSYTPGQTNYGYTF
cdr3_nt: TGTGCCAGCAGTTACACGCCGGGACAGACTAACTATGGCTACACCTTC

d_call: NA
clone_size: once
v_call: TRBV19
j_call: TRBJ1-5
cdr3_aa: CASRTEKGWNQPQHF
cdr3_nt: TGTGCCAGTAGAACCGAAAAGGGGTGGAATCAGCCCCAGCATTTT

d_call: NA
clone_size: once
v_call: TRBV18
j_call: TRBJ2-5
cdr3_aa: CASSPPQGSGETQYF
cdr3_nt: TGTGCCAGCTCACCACCGCAGGGTTCGGGTGAGACCCAGTACTTC